A single T cell receptor beta chain is shown here with its context. The data were obtained in a study of T cell changes during pregnancy in multiple sclerosis. Sequencing was performed with immunoSEQ multiplex PCR; in TCRdb, only in-frame clones are kept and a portion is missing. The sample lists about 38,000 clones, 70% to 90% seen once, with 6.5% to 8.5% in the top ten. The sample in question was CD8+ T cells from peripheral blood mononuclear cells, obtained in the third trimester of pregnancy. The TCR originated in a female donor with multiple sclerosis, enrolled in a pregnancy study.

The CDR3 region is CASSLAVVKNTEAFF. CDR3 coding DNA: TGTGCCAGCAGCTTGGCCGTAGTTAAGAACACTGAAGCTTTCTTT. The chain recombines TRBV5-8 with TRBJ1-1; D unresolved. The CDR3 totals 15 residues. V was cut by 0 bases and J by 1 base, with 10 bases left in between. Germline CDR1 SGHTS, CDR2 YDEGEE.